The 2 T cell receptor beta chains presented below share a single source sample, sequenced in a study of blood T cell repertoires in COVID-19 (TCRdb year 2020). Libraries were built with the immunoSEQ multiplex PCR assay. TCRdb re-hosts the immuneACCESS table, in-frame sequences only. Its copies lack some clones; in the studies checked, an unresolved V gene accounts for under half of them, and the cause for the rest is not known. The sample profile shows 140,000 to 150,000 clones; just over 85% of them were found once. Approximately 4.3% of the sample goes to the ten largest clones. Sequenced sample: PBMCs or T cells enriched from blood (not recorded which). The receptors here all came from a man in his fifties or sixties who had recovered from COVID-19.

The chain couples TRBV14 to TRBJ1-1; TRBD1 agrees at 7 bases. Trimming cost V 3 bases and J 1 base; bases outside gene matches: 5. Germline CDR1 reads SGHDN; CDR2 reads FVKESK. The CDR3 loop spans 15 amino acids. The CDR3 sequence is CASSQVGQQNTEAFF. DNA of the CDR3: TGTGCCAGCAGCCAGGTGGGACAGCAGAACACTGAAGCTTTCTTT.

The CDR3, as DNA: TGTGCCAGCAGTTTCACTAGTGTAGATACGCAGTATTTT. This sequence encodes CASSFTSVDTQYF. The gene calls are TRBV27 and TRBJ2-3; TRBD2 is a possible D gene (5 bases). The germline gives CDR1 MNHEY, CDR2 SMNVEV (reference sequence). The CDR3 loop spans 13 amino acids. Between the trimmed V and J ends, which lost 3 bases and 5 bases, there was a span of 9 bases.